The 23 T cell receptor beta chains listed next were all sequenced from one sample in a study of CD8 T cells in ankylosing spondylitis. Each CDR3 protein is one row after TCRdb ran MiXCR on the 5' RACE reads. The repertoire includes 350,000 or so distinct CDR3 sequences, roughly 14% of them detected once, and approximately 0.99% sits in the top ten. Sequencing used blood, either unsorted or a sorted T cell fraction (not recorded which). These receptors were collected from a male donor with ankylosing spondylitis or in good health (not recorded which).

This clonotype was seen more than once but under ten times. The genes are TRBV12-3 or TRBV12-4 and TRBJ2-3; 10 bases fit TRBD2. V lost 5 bases, J lost 4 bases, and 6 bases stayed unmatched. This CDR3 has 15 residues. CDR3 protein: CASSLLAGQADTQYF. The CDR3 nucleotides are TGTGCCAGCAGTCTACTAGCGGGGCAAGCAGATACGCAGTATTTT.

The chain joins TRBV20-1 to TRBJ2-7; tentative D call: TRBD1 (6 bases). Germline-derived CDR1 and CDR2 are DFQATT and SNEGSKA (reference sequence). Trimming left V 6 bases short and J 0 bases short, with 18 bases between. The CDR3 spans 15 residues. The CDR3 region is CSAATPRQASYEQYF. CDR3 nucleotides: TGCAGTGCCGCAACCCCCAGACAGGCCTCCTACGAGCAGTACTTC.

This clonotype was seen a handful of times. The chain couples TRBV11-2 to TRBJ1-2; no clear D gene. With 0 bases removed from V and 7 bases from J, the gap between germline ends came to 9 bases. Germline lookup yields CDR1 SGHAT and CDR2 FQNNGV. This CDR3 comprises 13 residues. The CDR3 DNA reads as TGTGCCAGCAGCTTAGAGACGGCCCTTGGCTACACCTTC. This encodes CASSLETALGYTF.

V gene TRBV19 combines with J gene TRBJ2-3; 9 nucleotides align to TRBD2. Trimming took 7 bases from V and 5 from J; bases not matched to a gene: 10. CDR1 is LNHDA and CDR2 is SQIVND in the germline V gene (reference sequence). CDR3 length equals 15 residues. Here the CDR3 DNA reads TGTGCCAGTACCCCCCAGGCGGGAGGGGGAGATACGCAGTATTTT. It yields the protein CASTPQAGGGDTQYF. The full variable domain, with the rest looked up from reference TRBV19 and TRBJ2-3, is DGGITQSPKYLFRKEGQNVTLSCEQNLNHDAMYWYRQDPGQGLRLIYYSQIVNDFQKGDIAEGYSVSREKKESFPLTVTSAQKNPTAFYLCASTPQAGGGDTQYFGPGTRLTVL.

The chain has TRBV4-1 and TRBJ1-2, with 10 bases fitting TRBD1. This CDR3 has 16 amino acids. The junction had 10 bases not matched to a gene; V was cut back by 1 base and J by 8 bases. Germline V CDR1 and CDR2: MGHRA, YSYEKL. In DNA, the CDR3 is TGCGCCAGCAGCCAAGTTTTGGGACAGGGGACTAACGGCTACACCTTC. Translation gives CASSQVLGQGTNGYTF.

This clonotype was counted between two and nine times. CDR3 in amino acids: CASRGTTDTQYF. CDR3 bases: TGTGCCAGCAGAGGGACCACAGATACGCAGTATTTT. The rearrangement uses TRBV6-5 and TRBJ2-3, with D tentatively TRBD1 or TRBD2 (5 bases each). V shed 6 bases and J shed 2 bases, with 6 bases lying between them. Germline assignment: CDR1 MNHEY and CDR2 SVGAGI. The CDR3 covers 12 residues.

There are a few counts of this clonotype. V and J are TRBV5-1 and TRBJ2-3; TRBD1 is a possible D gene (5 bases). The germline V gene has CDR1 SGHRS and CDR2 YFSETQ. Trimming took off 0 bases at V and 3 bases at J, with 8 bases between the two ends. The CDR3 spans 14 residues. Here the CDR3 DNA reads TGCGCCAGCAGCTTGGACAGGATTACAGATACGCAGTATTTT. This translates into CASSLDRITDTQYF.

In this sample, this clonotype turned up a few times. The chain is built from TRBV20-1 and TRBJ1-6, with TRBD1 identical over 10 bases. The V segment lost 3 bases and the J segment 4 bases; nucleotides outside the gene matches: 6. The CDR3 is 16 amino acids. Germline CDR1 is DFQATT and CDR2 is SNEGSKA (reference sequence). The CDR3 region is CSASGSGQGYNSPLHF. Here the CDR3 DNA reads TGCAGTGCTAGTGGCTCGGGACAGGGGTATAATTCACCCCTCCACTTT.

The CDR3 region has the DNA TGTGCCAGCAGCTTCGGACGGTCACTGGCGGGGGAGCTGTTTTTT. Its protein is CASSFGRSLAGELFF. The rearrangement uses TRBV5-4 and TRBJ2-2; D uncertain. There are 15 residues in the CDR3. Germline V lookup: CDR1 SGHNT, CDR2 YYREEE (reference sequence). The V end lost 2 bases, the J end lost 8 bases, and 16 bases lay between the germline ends.

The chain couples TRBV29-1 to TRBJ2-7, with TRBD1 identical over 7 bases. Germline V gene sequence: CDR1 SQVTM, CDR2 ANQGSEA. V gave up 2 bases and J gave up 2 bases; unmatched junction bases: 6. This CDR3 comprises 14 residues. CDR3 in amino acids: CSVERRQGAYEQYF. For the CDR3, the DNA is TGCAGCGTTGAACGTCGGCAGGGGGCCTACGAGCAGTACTTC.

This clonotype has a handful of counts. The chain has TRBV20-1 and TRBJ1-6; TRBD1 agrees at 9 bases. Germline-derived CDR1 and CDR2 are DFQATT and SNEGSKA (reference sequence). The CDR3 is 16 amino acids. V lost 3 bases and J lost 6; bases outside the gene matches: 9. The DNA of the CDR3 is TGCAGTGCTAGGATCCCTAAACAGGGGGCTAATTCACCCCTCCACTTT. Translating gives CSARIPKQGANSPLHF.

This clonotype was seen only a few times. V and J are TRBV11-2 and TRBJ2-7; a possible D gene is TRBD2 (6 bases). Germline V gene data show CDR1 as SGHAT and CDR2 as FQNNGV. The V and J ends lost 3 bases and 0 bases respectively, with 12 bases between them. This CDR3 has 15 residues. The CDR3 DNA sequence: TGTGCCAGCAGCTTGGGCCCCGGGAGCTCCTACGAGCAGTACTTC. This codes for CASSLGPGSSYEQYF.

The chain's CDR3 is CASSLDDGTSGRPVVETQYF. CDR3 in DNA: TGCGCCAGCAGCTTGGACGACGGGACTAGCGGGAGGCCTGTGGTTGAGACCCAGTACTTC. This sequence joins TRBV5-1 and TRBJ2-5, with 15 bases that match TRBD2. J lost 5 bases, V lost 0 bases, and 14 bases had no gene match. Germline V CDR1 and CDR2: SGHRS, YFSETQ. This CDR3 is built from 20 residues.

This clonotype was recorded a few times. The gene calls are TRBV6-2 or TRBV6-3 and TRBJ1-6; D unclear. Germline-derived CDR1 and CDR2 are MNHEY and SVGEGT. V was pared by 7 bases and J by 7 bases, with 14 bases between. CDR3 size: 14 residues. The CDR3: CASTYSVANSPLHF. The CDR3 DNA reads TGTGCCAGCACCTACTCGGTTGCAAATTCACCCCTCCACTTT.

The V call is TRBV5-5, the J call TRBJ1-2; 7 bases align to TRBD1. V trimming: 4 bases; J trimming: 4 bases; junction bases outside the gene matches: 7. Germline CDR1 is SGHKS and CDR2 is YYEKEE (reference sequence). This CDR3 is built from 14 residues. The CDR3 sequence: CASSIQGPSYGYTF. The CDR3 region has the DNA TGTGCCAGCAGCATACAGGGGCCAAGCTATGGCTACACCTTC.

The table lists this clonotype with a few counts. The genes are TRBV9 and TRBJ2-7, with 11 bases that match TRBD2. The J segment lost 7 bases and the V segment lost 3 bases, leaving 12 bases of the junction unmatched. The CDR3 is 16 residues long. Germline loops: CDR1 SGDLS, CDR2 YYNGEE. The CDR3 loop reads CASSADRLAGRGEQYF. In DNA, the CDR3 is TGTGCCAGCAGCGCGGATCGACTAGCGGGACGTGGAGAGCAGTACTTC.

This clonotype was recorded a few times. This chain uses TRBV20-1 with TRBJ2-7, with TRBD1 matching 10 bases. Germline CDR1 and CDR2: DFQATT and SNEGSKA (reference sequence). V shed 5 bases and J 6 bases; nucleotides not matched to a gene: 10. CDR3 length: 14 residues. The CDR3 protein is CSAVSGTGEREQYF. CDR3 nucleotide sequence: TGCAGTGCTGTCTCCGGGACAGGGGAACGCGAGCAGTACTTC.

This clonotype has a handful of counts. The CDR3 spells CSVGGGNYGYTF. The CDR3, as DNA: TGCAGCGTTGGAGGGGGCAACTATGGCTACACCTTC. The chain joins TRBV29-1 to TRBJ1-2, with TRBD1 identical over 7 bases. V gave up 4 bases and J gave up 2 bases; unmatched junction bases: 1. The CDR3 spans 12 residues. Germline V gene sequence: CDR1 SQVTM, CDR2 ANQGSEA.

This clonotype has just a few counts. This sequence joins TRBV6-1 and TRBJ2-2; D is ambiguous. The V end was cut by 2 bases, the J end by 1 base, with 5 bases between. Germline loops: CDR1 MNHNS, CDR2 SASEGT. The CDR3 length is 14 residues. For the CDR3, the DNA is TGTGCCAGCAGTGAAAACGGGAACACCGGGGAGCTGTTTTTT. It is translated as CASSENGNTGELFF.

The chain combines TRBV29-1 with TRBJ2-5, with TRBD1 as a possible D gene (5 bases). The ends were cut back, 7 bases at V and 1 base at J, with 10 bases in the middle. CDR3 size: 12 residues. The germline CDR1 and CDR2 sequences are SQVTM and ANQGSEA. The CDR3 sequence is CSATVVQETQYF. The DNA of the CDR3 is TGCAGCGCGACAGTCGTCCAAGAGACCCAGTACTTC.

This clonotype was detected ten times or more. The junction shows a germline mismatch at one end, possibly a read error. The chain is built from TRBV12-3 or TRBV12-4 and TRBJ2-7; weak D call: TRBD2 (5 bases). CDR3 size: 11 residues. The CDR3 is CASSLGSEQYF. The CDR3 DNA reads TGTGCCAGCAGCTTAGGGAGCGAGCAGTACTTC.

This chain uses TRBV12-3 or TRBV12-4 with TRBJ1-5; D is ambiguous. Trimming pared 6 bases from V and 6 bases from J, leaving 9 bases between. The CDR3 covers 12 residues. Here the CDR3 DNA reads TGTGCCAGCAGAATGGGGAGTCAGCCCCAGCATTTT. Its protein product is CASRMGSQPQHF.

This chain uses TRBV7-2 with TRBJ2-7, with a weak D call TRBD1 (5 bases). V was shortened by 1 base and J by 1 base, with 11 bases between the two germline ends. The CDR3 loop spans 15 amino acids. Germline loops: CDR1 SGHTA, CDR2 FQGNSA. Here the CDR3 DNA reads TGTGCCAGCAGCTTAGAGAGTACAGGTTCCTACGAGCAGTACTTC. Residues: CASSLESTGSYEQYF.